This T cell receptor (beta chain) originates from a study of post-analysis software for immune sequencing data. Study outcomes and limitations: Pronounced co-clustering by F measure was evident among identically batched samples.

Each TCR beta cDNA library carried unique molecular identifiers. From the PCR reads, TCRdb called clonotypes with MiXCR, one entry per CDR3 protein. This table has some 890,000 distinct CDR3 sequences, approximately 57% appearing once. On this clonotype: Antigen specificity is unknown.

The clonotype was recovered from a girl aged 5-17 years with multiple sclerosis. Material for sequencing was blood.

CDR3 nucleotide sequence: TGTGCCATCAATAAAGCAGGGGGCGGCACAGATACGCAGTATTTT. Translated: CAINKAGGGTDTQYF. The chain is built from TRBV10-3 and TRBJ2-3, with 8 bases that match TRBD1. The germline gives CDR1 ENHRY, CDR2 SYGVKD. CDR3 length: 15 residues. V lost 7 bases to trimming and J lost 1 base; unmatched junction nucleotides: 7.